This TCR beta chain emerged from a study of CD8+CD57+ T cells in acquired aplastic anemia. In the study overall: Sorted CD4+ and CD8+ cells gave an average of about 3 ug of DNA. General study points: Controls did not differ significantly from patients in CD8+ Simpson's diversity.

About this clonotype itself: Its antigen is not known.

It was genomic DNA that served as the template for profiling TCR beta VDJ and CDR3. A single record per CDR3 protein comes from TCRdb applying MiXCR to the reads. This sample carries around 50,000 distinct CDR3 sequences, around 72% of them seen once, and the ten largest clones take approximately 34%. Trimming took 4 bases from V and 3 from J, leaving 14 bases between them. Germline V lookup: CDR1 SGDLS, CDR2 YYNGEE. The CDR3 covers 15 residues. This TCR was sampled from a human donor in good health, serving as a control. The V and J genes are TRBV9 and TRBJ1-3; possible D gene TRBD1, 5 bases. The source material was sorted CD4+, CD8+, or CD8+CD57+ T cells (not recorded which) from PBMCs. The DNA of the CDR3 is TGTGCCAGCAGCCTCCACCGGGACCGTGGAAACACCATATATTTT. Protein sequence: CASSLHRDRGNTIYF.